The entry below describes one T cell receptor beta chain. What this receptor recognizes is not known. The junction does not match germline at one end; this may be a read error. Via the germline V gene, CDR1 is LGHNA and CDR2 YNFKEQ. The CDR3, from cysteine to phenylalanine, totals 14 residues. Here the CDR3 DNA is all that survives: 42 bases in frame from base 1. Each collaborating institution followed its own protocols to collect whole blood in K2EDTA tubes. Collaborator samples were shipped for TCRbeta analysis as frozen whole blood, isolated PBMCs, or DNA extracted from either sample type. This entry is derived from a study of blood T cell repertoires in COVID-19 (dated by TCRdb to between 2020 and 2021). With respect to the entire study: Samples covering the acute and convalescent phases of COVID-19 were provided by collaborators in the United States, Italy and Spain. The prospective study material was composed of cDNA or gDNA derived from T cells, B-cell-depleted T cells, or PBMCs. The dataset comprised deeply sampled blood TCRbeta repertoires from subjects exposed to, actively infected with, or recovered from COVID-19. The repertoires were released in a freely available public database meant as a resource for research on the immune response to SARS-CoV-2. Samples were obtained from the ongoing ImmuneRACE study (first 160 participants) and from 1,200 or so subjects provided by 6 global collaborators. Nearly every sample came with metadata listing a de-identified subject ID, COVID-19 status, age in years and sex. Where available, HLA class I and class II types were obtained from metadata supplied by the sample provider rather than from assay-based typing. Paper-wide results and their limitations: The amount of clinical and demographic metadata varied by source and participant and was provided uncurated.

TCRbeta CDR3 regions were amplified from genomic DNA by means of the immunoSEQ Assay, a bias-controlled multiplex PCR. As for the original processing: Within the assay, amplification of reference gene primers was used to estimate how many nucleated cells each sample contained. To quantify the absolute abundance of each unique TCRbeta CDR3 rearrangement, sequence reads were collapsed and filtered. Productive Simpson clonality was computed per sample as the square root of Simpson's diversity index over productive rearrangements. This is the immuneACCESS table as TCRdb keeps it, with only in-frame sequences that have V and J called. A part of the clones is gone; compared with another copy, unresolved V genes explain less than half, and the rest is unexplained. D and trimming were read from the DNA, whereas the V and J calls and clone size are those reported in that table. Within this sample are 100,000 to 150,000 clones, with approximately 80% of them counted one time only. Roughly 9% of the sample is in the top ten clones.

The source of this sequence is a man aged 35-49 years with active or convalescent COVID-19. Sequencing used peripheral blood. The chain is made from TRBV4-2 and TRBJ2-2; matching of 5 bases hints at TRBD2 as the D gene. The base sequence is TGTGCCAGCAGCCAGGAGGTAGACACTGGGGAGCTGTTTTTT. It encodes CASSQEVDTGELFF.